These 19 T cell receptor beta chains share one sample of origin, sequenced in a study of Ad26.COV2.S vaccination and SARS-CoV-2 variants. Repertoires were generated with immunoSEQ multiplex PCR, while TCRdb's copy carries only in-frame clones and drops some. The table lists hundreds of thousands of clones, around 87% of them singletons. The sample's treatment: 15 to 20 received Ad26.COV2.S at low or high dose, single or two shots; several received placebo; per-sample allocation not given. Sample collection was performed on day 63 after the first vaccine or placebo injection. The source was peripheral blood, collected in a trial of Ad26.COV2.S vaccine versus placebo. Receptors originate from a person between 18 and 60 years old who received the Ad26.COV2.S COVID-19 vaccine or a placebo.

The CDR3 loop is CASSPRFSGDYGYEQYF. As DNA, the CDR3 is TGTGCCAGCAGCCCACGCTTTTCGGGGGATTATGGCTACGAGCAGTACTTC. This chain uses TRBV3-1 (or the pseudogene TRBV3-2) with TRBJ2-7; D may be TRBD2 (6 bases). Trimming left V 4 bases short and J 3 bases short, with 22 bases between. The length of the CDR3 is 17 residues. Germline assignment: CDR1 LGHDT and CDR2 YNNKEL (reference sequence).

The chain uses TRBV6-2 or TRBV6-3 and TRBJ2-1, with 14 positions matching TRBD2. Germline-derived CDR1 and CDR2 are MNHEY and SVGEGT. J was trimmed by 8 bases and V by 6 bases; bases with no gene match: 6. CDR3 length equals 15 residues. CDR3 nucleotide sequence: TGTGCCAGCAGCCCGACTAGCGGGGGGGCATATGAGCAGTTCTTC. It yields the protein CASSPTSGGAYEQFF.

V gene TRBV7-2 combines with J gene TRBJ2-6; D is unresolved. The germline V gene encodes CDR1 SGHTA and CDR2 FQGNSA. The V gene lost 7 bases and the J gene lost 1 base, with 23 bases spanning the gap. The CDR3 totals 19 residues. The CDR3 sequence is CASTQRPPSTFSGANVLTF. The CDR3 DNA is TGTGCCAGCACCCAACGTCCCCCGTCGACGTTTTCTGGGGCCAACGTCCTGACTTTC.

This clone has only a few counts. This chain joins TRBV7-3 and TRBJ1-6; D gene unclear. V shed 0 bases and J shed 0 bases, with 0 bases lying between them. Germline V CDR1 and CDR2: SGHTA, FQGTGA. The CDR3 has 14 residues. CDR3 loop: CASSLTSYNSPLHF. In DNA, the CDR3 is TGTGCCAGCAGCTTAACCTCCTATAATTCACCCCTCCACTTT.

The chain links TRBV6-5 to TRBJ2-1; 8 bases are shared with TRBD1. This CDR3 region has 15 residues. Unmatched junction bases numbered 10, after V lost 6 bases and J lost 6 bases. CDR1 MNHEY and CDR2 SVGAGI come from the germline V gene. CDR3 protein: CASRKPGQASNEQFF. In nucleotides, the CDR3 is TGTGCCAGCAGGAAACCGGGACAGGCCTCCAATGAGCAGTTCTTC.

There are a few counts of this clone. The chain links TRBV6-5 to TRBJ1-5; 9 bases line up with TRBD1. From germline, CDR1 is MNHEY and CDR2 SVGAGI. After removal of 4 bases from V and 0 bases from J, the junction contained 1 base not matched to a gene. This CDR3 spans 15 amino acids. The CDR3 DNA is TGTGCCAGCAGTTCGGGACAGGGTAGCAATCAGCCCCAGCATTTT. Translation gives CASSSGQGSNQPQHF.

Only a few counts were recorded for this clone. V and J are TRBV9 and TRBJ1-1; no clear D gene. The germline CDR1 and CDR2 sequences are SGDLS and YYNGEE. V was cut by 0 bases and J by 3 bases, with 12 bases left in between. This CDR3 is 15 amino acids long. This CDR3 reads CASSVVPALDTEAFF. For the CDR3, the DNA is TGTGCCAGCAGCGTAGTCCCAGCGCTTGACACTGAAGCTTTCTTT.

The genes are TRBV5-4 and TRBJ2-3; possible D gene TRBD1, 6 bases. Germline CDR1 and CDR2: SGHNT and YYREEE (reference sequence). V was pared by 0 bases and J by 3 bases, with 11 bases between. There are 15 residues in the CDR3. The CDR3 protein is CASSLEAGTTDTQYF. CDR3 nucleotide sequence: TGTGCCAGCAGCTTGGAGGCAGGGACAACAGATACGCAGTATTTT.

The J gene is TRBJ1-6, the V gene TRBV3-1 (or the pseudogene TRBV3-2); D call uncertain. Trimming removed 1 base from V and 10 bases from J, with 2 bases in between. The CDR3 covers 11 residues. Germline loops: CDR1 LGHDT, CDR2 YNNKEL (reference sequence). This CDR3 reads CASSQVSPLHF. CDR3 DNA sequence: TGTGCCAGCAGCCAAGTATCACCCCTCCACTTT.

The rearrangement joins TRBV11-2 to TRBJ1-4, with D uncertain. CDR1 is SGHAT, CDR2 FQNNGV, per germline. The CDR3 consists of 13 residues. Trimming took 1 base from V and 6 from J, leaving 6 bases between them. The DNA of the CDR3 is TGTGCCAGCAGCTTAGGAGGTTATGAAAAACTGTTTTTT. Its protein is CASSLGGYEKLFF.

Concerning this clone itself: The junction differs from germline at one of its ends, possibly a read error. The V gene is TRBV11-2, the J gene TRBJ1-2; D is undetermined. The CDR3 consists of 11 residues. The V gene's germline CDR1 is SGHAT and CDR2 FQNNGV. This CDR3 reads CLTGGSYGYTF. The CDR3 DNA follows: TGCCTGACGGGAGGGTCCTATGGCTACACCTTC.

This sequence joins TRBV19 and TRBJ1-4; D may be TRBD1 (5 bases). V was pared by 6 bases and J by 8 bases, with 10 bases between. The CDR3 is made up of 12 amino acids. Germline V lookup: CDR1 LNHDA, CDR2 SQIVND (reference sequence). In nucleotides, the CDR3 is TGTGCCAGTAGGCAGGGTTGGGAAAAACTGTTTTTT. This gives the protein CASRQGWEKLFF.

This clone was recorded only once. V is TRBV16 and J is TRBJ1-6, with D possibly TRBD1 on 6 matching bases. V lost 1 base and J 7 bases, leaving 11 bases between the germline ends. CDR1 KGHSY and CDR2 FQNENV come from the germline V gene. The CDR3 consists of 15 residues. The CDR3 bases are TGTGCCAGCAGCCAATTTACAGGGTTAAATTCACCCCTCCACTTT. Translation gives CASSQFTGLNSPLHF.

This clone was picked up one time. The rearrangement joins TRBV5-1 to TRBJ2-3; either TRBD1 or TRBD2 may supply D (5 bases each). This CDR3 has 15 amino acids. CDR1 and CDR2 from the germline V gene are SGHRS and YFSETQ. The V end was cut by 2 bases, the J end by 4 bases, with 14 bases between. The CDR3 nucleotides read TGCGCCAGCAGCTTTATGGGACCCGGGGCAGATACGCAGTATTTT. It is translated as CASSFMGPGADTQYF.

The chain couples TRBV30 to TRBJ2-7; 7 positions match TRBD1. CDR3 length: 13 residues. The V segment lost 2 bases and the J segment 1 base; nucleotides outside the gene matches: 2. Germline V CDR1 and CDR2: GTSNPN, SVGIG (reference sequence). Written as DNA, the CDR3 is TGTGCCTGGAGTCCGGGACAGTCCTACGAGCAGTACTTC. This encodes CAWSPGQSYEQYF.

This chain connects TRBV5-4 to TRBJ2-5, with 10 bases aligning to TRBD2. With 2 bases clipped from V and 6 bases from J, the junction kept 7 bases outside the gene matches. CDR3 length equals 15 residues. From germline, CDR1 is SGHNT and CDR2 YYREEE (reference sequence). CDR3 loop: CASSLAAGGLKTQYF. The CDR3 nucleotides read TGTGCCAGCAGCTTAGCAGCGGGGGGGCTGAAGACCCAGTACTTC.

This clone was counted once. The chain has TRBV7-5 and TRBJ2-1; the table calls TRBD2, which could not be checked here. TRBV7-5 is given as a pseudogene. There are 16 residues in the CDR3. The DNA of the CDR3 is TGTGTCAGAAGCTTAGACGGTTTATACCACCGCTATGAGCAGTTCTTC. The encoded protein is CVRSLDGLYHRYEQFF.

The sample holds one count of this clone. This chain uses TRBV6-5 with TRBJ2-7; 8 bases line up with TRBD1. Germline values: CDR1 MNHEY, CDR2 SVGAGI. CDR3 length equals 14 residues. V was pared by 5 bases and J by 6 bases, with 9 bases of the junction left unmatched. CDR3 loop: CASSPRTGPSEQYF. The CDR3 DNA sequence: TGTGCCAGCAGTCCTAGGACAGGGCCTAGCGAGCAGTACTTC.

The chain recombines TRBV7-9 with TRBJ2-7; D possibly corresponds to TRBD1 (6 bases). V dropped 8 bases and J dropped 0 bases, with 20 bases sitting between them. The CDR3 is 16 amino acids. Germline V gives CDR1 SEHNR, CDR2 FQNEAQ (reference sequence). The CDR3 DNA reads as TGTGCCAGCGGGGGTTTACAGGGAAGCGGCTCCTACGAGCAGTACTTC. It encodes CASGGLQGSGSYEQYF.